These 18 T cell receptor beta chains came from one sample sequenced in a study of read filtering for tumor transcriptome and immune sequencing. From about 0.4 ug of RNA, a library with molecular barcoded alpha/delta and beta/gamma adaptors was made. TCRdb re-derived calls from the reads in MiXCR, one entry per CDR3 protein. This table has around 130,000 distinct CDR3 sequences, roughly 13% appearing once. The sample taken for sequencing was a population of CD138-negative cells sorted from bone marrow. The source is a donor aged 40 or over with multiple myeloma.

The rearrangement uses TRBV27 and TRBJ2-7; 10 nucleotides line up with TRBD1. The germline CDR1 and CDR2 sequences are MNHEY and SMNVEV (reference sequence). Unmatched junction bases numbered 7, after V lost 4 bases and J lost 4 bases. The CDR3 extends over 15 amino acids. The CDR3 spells CASSSRGTGEYEQYF. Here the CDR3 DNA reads TGTGCCAGCAGTTCTAGGGGGACAGGGGAATACGAGCAGTACTTC.

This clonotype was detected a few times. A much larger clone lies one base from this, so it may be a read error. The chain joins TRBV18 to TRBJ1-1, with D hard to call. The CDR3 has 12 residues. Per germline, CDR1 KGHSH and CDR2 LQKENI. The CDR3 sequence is CASSPFNSEAFF. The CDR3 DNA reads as TGTGCCAGCTCACCATTCAACAGTGAAGCTTTCTTT.

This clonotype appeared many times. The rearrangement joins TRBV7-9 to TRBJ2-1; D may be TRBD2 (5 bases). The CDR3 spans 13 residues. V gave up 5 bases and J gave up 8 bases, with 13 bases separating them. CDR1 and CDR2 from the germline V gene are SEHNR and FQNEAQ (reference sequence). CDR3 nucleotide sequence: TGTGCCAGCAGCCCGAGGGCTGGGGATGAGCAGTTCTTC. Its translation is CASSPRAGDEQFF.

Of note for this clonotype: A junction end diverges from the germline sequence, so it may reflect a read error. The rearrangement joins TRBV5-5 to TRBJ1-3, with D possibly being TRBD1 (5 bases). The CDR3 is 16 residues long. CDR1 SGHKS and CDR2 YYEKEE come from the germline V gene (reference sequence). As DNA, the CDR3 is TGTGCCAGCAGCTCCCTAATTGGGGGGAGTGGAAGCACCATATATTTT. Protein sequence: CASSSLIGGSGSTIYF. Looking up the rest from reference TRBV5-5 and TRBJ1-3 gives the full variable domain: DAGVTQSPTHLIKTRGQQVTLRCSPISGHKSVSWYQQVLGQGPQFIFQYYEKEERGRGNFPDRFSARQFPNYSSELNVNALLLGDSALYLCASSSLIGGSGSTIYFGEGSWLTVV.

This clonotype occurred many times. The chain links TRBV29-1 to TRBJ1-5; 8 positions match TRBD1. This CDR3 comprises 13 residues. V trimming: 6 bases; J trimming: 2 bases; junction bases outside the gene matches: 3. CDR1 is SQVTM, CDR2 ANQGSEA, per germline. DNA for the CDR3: TGCAGCGTCTCGACAGGGGGCAATCAGCCCCAGCATTTT. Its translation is CSVSTGGNQPQHF.

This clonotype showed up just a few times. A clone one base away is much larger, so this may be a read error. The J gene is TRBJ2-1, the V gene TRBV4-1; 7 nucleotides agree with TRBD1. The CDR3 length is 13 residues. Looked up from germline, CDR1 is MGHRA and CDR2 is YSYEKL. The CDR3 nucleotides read TGCGCCAGCAGCCAAGATATGAAGAGGGGGCAGCTCTTC. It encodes CASSQDMKRGQLF.

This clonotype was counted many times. The chain's CDR3 is CSARDTGGPLEQYF. CDR3 coding DNA: TGCAGTGCTAGAGATACGGGAGGGCCTCTCGAGCAGTACTTC. This rearrangement joins TRBV20-1 to TRBJ2-7; TRBD2 aligns across 8 bases. J gave up 6 bases and V 0 bases, and 7 bases lay outside the gene matches. This CDR3 has 14 amino acids. The germline V gene has CDR1 DFQATT and CDR2 SNEGSKA (reference sequence).

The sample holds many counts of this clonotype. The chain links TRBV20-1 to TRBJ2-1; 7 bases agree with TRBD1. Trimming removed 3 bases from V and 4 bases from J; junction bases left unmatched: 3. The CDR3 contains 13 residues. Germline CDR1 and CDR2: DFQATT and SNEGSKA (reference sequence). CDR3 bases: TGCAGTGCTAGCAGGGGACAGTACAATGAGCAGTTCTTC. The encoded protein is CSASRGQYNEQFF.

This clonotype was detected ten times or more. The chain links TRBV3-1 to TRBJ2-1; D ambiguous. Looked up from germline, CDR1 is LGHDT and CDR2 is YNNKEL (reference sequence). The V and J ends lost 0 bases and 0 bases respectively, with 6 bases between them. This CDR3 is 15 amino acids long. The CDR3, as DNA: TGTGCCAGCAGCCAAGATAACCTCTCCTACAATGAGCAGTTCTTC. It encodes CASSQDNLSYNEQFF.

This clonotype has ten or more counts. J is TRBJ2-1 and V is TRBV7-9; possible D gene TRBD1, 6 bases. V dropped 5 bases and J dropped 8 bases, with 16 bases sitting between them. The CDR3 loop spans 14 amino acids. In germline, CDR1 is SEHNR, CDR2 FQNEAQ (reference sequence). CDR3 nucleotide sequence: TGTGCCAGCAGCGTTTTTACAGGGCGCGATGAGCAGTTCTTC. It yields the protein CASSVFTGRDEQFF. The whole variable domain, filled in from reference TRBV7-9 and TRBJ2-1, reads DTGVSQNPRHKITKRGQNVTFRCDPISEHNRLYWYRQTLGQGPEFLTYFQNEAQLEKSRLLSDRFSAERPKGSFSTLEIQRTEQGDSAMYLCASSVFTGRDEQFFGPGTRLTVL.

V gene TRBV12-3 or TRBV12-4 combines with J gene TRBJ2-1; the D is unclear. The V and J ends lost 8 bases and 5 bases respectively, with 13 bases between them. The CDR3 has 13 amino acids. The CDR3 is CASGPRPNNEQFF. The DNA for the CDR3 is TGTGCCAGCGGTCCCAGACCTAACAATGAGCAGTTCTTC.

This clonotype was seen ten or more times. The CDR3 coding sequence is TGTGCCAGCAGTCCAGACTTGTATTCACCCCTCCACTTT. As protein: CASSPDLYSPLHF. The gene calls are TRBV27 and TRBJ1-6; D not certain. The CDR3 runs 13 residues. Germline CDR1 MNHEY, CDR2 SMNVEV (reference sequence). The ends were cut back, 5 bases at V and 8 bases at J, with 10 bases in the middle.

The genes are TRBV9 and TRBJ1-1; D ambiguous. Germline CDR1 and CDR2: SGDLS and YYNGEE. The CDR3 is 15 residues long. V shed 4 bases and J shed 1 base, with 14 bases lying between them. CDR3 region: CASSFGFGPNTEAFF. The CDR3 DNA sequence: TGTGCCAGCAGCTTCGGTTTTGGTCCGAACACTGAAGCTTTCTTT.

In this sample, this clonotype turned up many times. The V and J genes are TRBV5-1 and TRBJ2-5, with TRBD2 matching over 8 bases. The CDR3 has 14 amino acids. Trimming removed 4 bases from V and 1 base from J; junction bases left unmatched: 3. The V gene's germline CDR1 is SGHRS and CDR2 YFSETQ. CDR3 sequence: CASSRTSFQETQYF. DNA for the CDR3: TGCGCCAGCAGCCGGACTAGCTTCCAAGAGACCCAGTACTTC.

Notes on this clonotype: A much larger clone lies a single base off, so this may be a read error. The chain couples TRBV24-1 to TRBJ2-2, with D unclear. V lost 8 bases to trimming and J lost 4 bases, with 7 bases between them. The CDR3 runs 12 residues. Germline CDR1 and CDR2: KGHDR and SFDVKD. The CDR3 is CATNPCTGELFF. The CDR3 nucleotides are TGTGCCACCAATCCGTGCACCGGGGAGCTGTTTTTT.

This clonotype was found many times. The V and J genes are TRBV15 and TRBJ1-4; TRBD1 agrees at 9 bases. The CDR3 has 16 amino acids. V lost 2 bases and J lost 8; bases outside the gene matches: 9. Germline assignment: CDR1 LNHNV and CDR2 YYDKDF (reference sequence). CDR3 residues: CATSRTGTGWKEKLFF. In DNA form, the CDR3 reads TGTGCCACCAGCAGAACCGGGACAGGGTGGAAAGAAAAACTGTTTTTT.

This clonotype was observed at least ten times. The CDR3 region has the DNA TGTGCCAGCAGAGAGCTAGTGAACACCGGGGAGCTGTTTTTT. Residues: CASRELVNTGELFF. The V and J genes are TRBV7-3 and TRBJ2-2, with no clear D. Trimming pared 6 bases from V and 1 base from J, leaving 9 bases between. Germline V gives CDR1 SGHTA, CDR2 FQGTGA. CDR3 size: 14 residues.

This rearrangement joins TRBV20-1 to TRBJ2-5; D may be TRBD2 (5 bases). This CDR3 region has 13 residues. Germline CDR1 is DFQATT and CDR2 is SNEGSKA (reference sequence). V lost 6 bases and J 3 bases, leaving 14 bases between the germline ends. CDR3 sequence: CSAMTNVKETQYF. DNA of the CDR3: TGCAGTGCAATGACTAACGTGAAAGAGACCCAGTACTTC.